A single sample gave rise to the 15 T cell receptor beta chains below, sequenced in a study of regulatory T cells in long-lasting Graves disease. Arm-PCR with iRepertoire HTBI primers amplified the CDR3 regions for these TCR beta libraries. From the multiplex PCR reads, TCRdb called clonotypes with MiXCR, one entry per CDR3 protein. The repertoire holds about 540,000 distinct CDR3 sequences, with approximately 15% as singletons. As to time point: newly diagnosed GD, antithyroid drugs for less than 3 months. Isolated PBMC RNA provided the starting material for the TCR library. These same data were also listed under a study on T cells in Graves' hyperthyroidism and ophthalmopathy.

The source was peripheral blood mononuclear cells (PBMCs), collected at new diagnosis, from a patient treated with antithyroid drugs. The source is a young man with Graves disease.

In this sample, this clonotype turned up many times. This rearrangement joins TRBV5-1 to TRBJ2-3; the D gene is possibly TRBD2 (5 bases). Germline loops: CDR1 SGHRS, CDR2 YFSETQ. V was shortened by 0 bases and J by 0 bases, with 14 bases between the two germline ends. This CDR3 has 17 residues. CDR3 DNA: TGCGCCAGCAGCTTGGATCTGGAGACTACTAGCACAGATACGCAGTATTTT. This encodes CASSLDLETTSTDTQYF.

This clonotype was counted a few times. The chain has TRBV27 and TRBJ2-7; 8 bases line up with TRBD1. The CDR3 runs to 13 residues. Germline V gene data show CDR1 as MNHEY and CDR2 as SMNVEV (reference sequence). Losses at the gene ends were 8 bases for V and 4 bases for J; bases not matched to a gene: 7. The CDR3 nucleotides read TGTGCCAGCGGTGAGACAGGGGTATACGAGCAGTACTTC. It specifies CASGETGVYEQYF.

Only a few counts were recorded for this clonotype. This sequence joins TRBV7-2 and TRBJ2-7; 7 bases map to TRBD2. The CDR3 spans 18 residues. Per the germline V gene, CDR1 is SGHTA and CDR2 is FQGNSA. Losses at the gene ends were 2 bases for V and 0 bases for J; bases not matched to a gene: 13. CDR3: CASSLLGQGGASSYEQYF. The CDR3 region has the DNA TGTGCCAGCAGCTTACTGGGGCAGGGAGGGGCAAGCTCCTACGAGCAGTACTTC.

This clonotype was counted ten times or more. The rearrangement joins TRBV12-3 or TRBV12-4 to TRBJ2-3; D not resolved. The ends were cut back, 6 bases at V and 0 bases at J, with 16 bases in the middle. There are 16 residues in the CDR3. CDR3 sequence reads: CASSPGGTASTDTQYF. The CDR3 nucleotides read TGTGCCAGCAGCCCCGGCGGTACTGCTAGCACAGATACGCAGTATTTT.

This clonotype was recorded at least ten times. J is TRBJ2-1 and V is TRBV27; 9 bases line up with TRBD1. The end of the DNA fits TRBJ2-7 better, so the J call may be wrong. Germline CDR1 is MNHEY and CDR2 is SMNVEV (reference sequence). This CDR3 spans 13 amino acids. The CDR3 spells CASSLGTGSEQYF. The CDR3 coding sequence is TGTGCCAGCAGTTTGGGGACAGGGTCCGAGCAGTACTTC.

The chain has TRBV30 and TRBJ2-5, with 7 positions matching TRBD2. J was trimmed by 7 bases and V by 0 bases; bases with no gene match: 5. The CDR3 extends over 13 amino acids. In germline, CDR1 is GTSNPN, CDR2 SVGIG (reference sequence). The DNA of the CDR3 is TGTGCCTGGAGTGTCCAAGGGGAGGGGACCCAGTACTTC. Translation gives CAWSVQGEGTQYF.

This clonotype was counted ten times or more. This rearrangement joins TRBV30 to TRBJ2-2, with D possibly matching TRBD1 (5 bases). The CDR3 contains 13 residues. Germline V lookup: CDR1 GTSNPN, CDR2 SVGIG (reference sequence). V shed 3 bases and J shed 0 bases, with 5 bases lying between them. DNA of the CDR3: TGTGCCTGGAGACAGGCGAACACCGGGGAGCTGTTTTTT. It specifies CAWRQANTGELFF.

This clonotype was seen repeatedly, ten times or more. V gene TRBV12-3 or TRBV12-4 combines with J gene TRBJ2-3, with 8 bases identical to TRBD2. The length of the CDR3 is 16 residues. Losses at the gene ends were 5 bases for V and 5 bases for J; bases not matched to a gene: 12. CDR3 in amino acids: CASSPPASGLRDTQYF. DNA for the CDR3: TGTGCCAGCAGTCCGCCGGCTAGCGGGCTGCGAGATACGCAGTATTTT.

This clonotype was counted ten times or more. The V gene is TRBV10-3, the J gene TRBJ2-7; 8 positions agree with TRBD2. Unmatched junction bases numbered 13, after V lost 11 bases and J lost 7 bases. Germline V gene sequence: CDR1 ENHRY, CDR2 SYGVKD. The CDR3 sequence is 13 residues long. The CDR3 nucleotides read TGTGCCTCCGGGGGGGGGGCGCCATGGGAGCAGTACTTC. Its translation: CASGGGAPWEQYF.

This clonotype was found many times. The chain links TRBV6-2 or TRBV6-3 to TRBJ2-1, with D possibly matching TRBD2 (5 bases). V shed 0 bases and J shed 8 bases, with 17 bases lying between them. The CDR3 has 16 residues. From germline, CDR1 is MNHEY and CDR2 SVGEGT. CDR3 bases: TGTGCCAGCAGTTACTCGTCCCGGGGTGGGAGCTATGAGCAGTTCTTC. Translating it yields CASSYSSRGGSYEQFF.

This clonotype has just a few counts. This rearrangement joins TRBV19 to TRBJ2-1; D uncertain. V lost 1 base, J lost 1 base, and 11 bases lay in between. The CDR3 has 16 residues. Germline V CDR1 and CDR2: LNHDA, SQIVND (reference sequence). The CDR3 is CASSIVRGRSYNEQFF. CDR3 bases: TGTGCCAGTAGTATAGTTCGAGGCAGGTCCTACAATGAGCAGTTCTTC.

Many counts were recorded for this clonotype. The gene calls are TRBV30 and TRBJ1-1, with 7 bases matching TRBD1. The CDR3 loop spans 12 amino acids. Germline V gene sequence: CDR1 GTSNPN, CDR2 SVGIG (reference sequence). Trimming at V came to 8 bases and at J to 2 bases, leaving 5 bases not matched to a gene. The CDR3 protein is CARDRDNTEAFF. Written as DNA, the CDR3 is TGTGCCAGGGACAGAGATAACACTGAAGCTTTCTTT.

This clonotype was counted between two and nine times. The chain couples TRBV27 to TRBJ2-3, with 12 nucleotides matching TRBD2. The J segment lost 6 bases and the V segment lost 1 base, leaving 20 bases of the junction unmatched. The germline V gene encodes CDR1 MNHEY and CDR2 SMNVEV (reference sequence). There are 21 residues in the CDR3. In nucleotides, the CDR3 is TGTGCCAGCAGTTTATTGGGGGGCTCACGACTAGCGGGAGTGGATGGGGATACGCAGTATTTT. It is translated as CASSLLGGSRLAGVDGDTQYF.

This clonotype was seen more than once but under ten times. This could be a read error, since a much larger clone is one nucleotide away. J is TRBJ1-1 and V is TRBV20-1; weak D call: TRBD1 (6 bases). Germline V gene data show CDR1 as DFQATT and CDR2 as SNEGSKA (reference sequence). Deletions cut 0 bases from V and 5 bases from J, with 16 bases between. The CDR3 extends over 15 amino acids. The CDR3 nucleotides are TGCAGTGCTAGAGACGGGGGGCGGGTGGGGACTGAAGCTTTCTTT. Translating gives CSARDGGRVGTEAFF.

In this sample, this clonotype turned up many times. This chain joins TRBV20-1 and TRBJ2-1, with TRBD2 matching over 8 bases. Germline V gene lookup returns CDR1 DFQATT and CDR2 SNEGSKA (reference sequence). This CDR3 comprises 17 residues. J gave up 8 bases and V 6 bases, and 21 bases lay outside the gene matches. CDR3 amino acids: CSATGGRSGGPGDEQFF. The CDR3 coding sequence is TGCAGTGCCACGGGGGGGCGGTCGGGAGGGCCTGGAGATGAGCAGTTCTTC.